This T cell receptor (beta chain) was recovered during a study of identical twins. TCRdb redid the calling of the 5' RACE reads with MiXCR, one entry per CDR3 protein. The repertoire holds 1.5 million to 2 million distinct CDR3 sequences, 32% seen once, with approximately 0.25% in the top ten. Details on this clonotype: It is likely a read error, because the conserved phenylalanine at the end of the CDR3 is missing.

The CDR3 consists of 16 residues. Germline trimming cut 3 bases from V and 0 bases from J; bases unmatched to any gene: 1. The sequence came from a newborn girl in good health. V is TRBV12-3 or TRBV12-4 and J is TRBJ2-4, with 11 nucleotides matching TRBD2. Material for sequencing was cord blood. The CDR3 here is CASSLTSGAAKNIQYY. CDR3 sequence (DNA): TGTGCCAGCAGTTTGACTAGCGGGGCAGCCAAAAACATTCAGTACTAC.